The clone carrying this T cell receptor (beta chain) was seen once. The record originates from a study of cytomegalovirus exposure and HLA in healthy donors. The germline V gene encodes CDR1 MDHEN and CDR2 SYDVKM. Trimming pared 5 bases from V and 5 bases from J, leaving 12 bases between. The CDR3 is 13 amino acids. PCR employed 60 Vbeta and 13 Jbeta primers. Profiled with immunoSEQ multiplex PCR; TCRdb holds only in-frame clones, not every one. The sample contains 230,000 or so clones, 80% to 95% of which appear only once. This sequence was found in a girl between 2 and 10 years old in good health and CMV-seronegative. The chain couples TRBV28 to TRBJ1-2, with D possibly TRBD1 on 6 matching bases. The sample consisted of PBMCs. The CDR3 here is CASSGGGLYGYTF. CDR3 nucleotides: TGTGCCAGCAGTGGGGGGGGCTTGTATGGCTACACCTTC.